The following is a T cell receptor (beta chain) sequence with its context. The antigen remains undetermined. Germline lookup yields CDR1 SGHRS and CDR2 YFSETQ. This CDR3 region has 15 residues. With 0 bases clipped from V and 7 bases from J, the junction kept 4 bases outside the gene matches. This entry comes from a study of regulatory T cells in long-lasting Graves disease. Time point given: persistent/refractory GD, antithyroid drugs over 5 years with positive TRAb. From RNA extracted from PBMCs, the TCR library was made. Xi'an, China, was home to the endocrinology department that provided patients. EDTA tubes received nine milliliters of drawn peripheral blood. Findings of the study overall: Newly diagnosed patients had higher TCR diversity than persistent Graves' patients did.

CDR3 regions were amplified by Arm-PCR using iRepertoire HTBI primers to build TCR beta libraries. In the authors' workflow: Segment identification across samples yielded around 60 TRBV and some 13 TRBJ segments. TCRdb analysed the multiplex PCR reads with MiXCR anew, one entry per CDR3 protein. Here the V and J calls rest on TCRdb's processing, not on the authors' analysis. The table has 430,000 or so distinct CDR3 sequences, roughly 23% seen once. The sequence derives from a female donor with Graves disease. This material consisted of peripheral blood mononuclear cells (PBMCs), taken when the disease was refractory, from a patient treated with antithyroid drugs. The chain carries TRBV5-1 and TRBJ2-3; TRBD1 agrees at 11 bases. The CDR3, as DNA: TGCGCCAGCAGCTTGGAAGGGACAGGGGGGAATACGCAGTATTTT. Translation: CASSLEGTGGNTQYF.